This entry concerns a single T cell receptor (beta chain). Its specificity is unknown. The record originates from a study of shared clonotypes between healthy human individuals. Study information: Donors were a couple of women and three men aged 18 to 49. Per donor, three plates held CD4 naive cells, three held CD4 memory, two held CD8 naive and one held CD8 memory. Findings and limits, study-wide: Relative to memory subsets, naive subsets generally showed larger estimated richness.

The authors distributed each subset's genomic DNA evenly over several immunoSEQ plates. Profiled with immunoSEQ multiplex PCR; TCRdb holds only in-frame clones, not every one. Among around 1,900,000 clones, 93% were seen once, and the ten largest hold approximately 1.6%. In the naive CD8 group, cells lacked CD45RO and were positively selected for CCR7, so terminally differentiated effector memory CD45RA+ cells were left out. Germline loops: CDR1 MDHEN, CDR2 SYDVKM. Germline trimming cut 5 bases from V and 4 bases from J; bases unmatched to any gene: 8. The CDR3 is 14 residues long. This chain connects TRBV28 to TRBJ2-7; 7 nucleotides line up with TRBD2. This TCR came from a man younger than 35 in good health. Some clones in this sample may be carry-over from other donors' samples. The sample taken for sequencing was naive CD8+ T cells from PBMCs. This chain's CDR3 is CASSVLGGDYEQYF. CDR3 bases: TGTGCCAGCAGTGTTCTGGGGGGGGATTACGAGCAGTACTTC.